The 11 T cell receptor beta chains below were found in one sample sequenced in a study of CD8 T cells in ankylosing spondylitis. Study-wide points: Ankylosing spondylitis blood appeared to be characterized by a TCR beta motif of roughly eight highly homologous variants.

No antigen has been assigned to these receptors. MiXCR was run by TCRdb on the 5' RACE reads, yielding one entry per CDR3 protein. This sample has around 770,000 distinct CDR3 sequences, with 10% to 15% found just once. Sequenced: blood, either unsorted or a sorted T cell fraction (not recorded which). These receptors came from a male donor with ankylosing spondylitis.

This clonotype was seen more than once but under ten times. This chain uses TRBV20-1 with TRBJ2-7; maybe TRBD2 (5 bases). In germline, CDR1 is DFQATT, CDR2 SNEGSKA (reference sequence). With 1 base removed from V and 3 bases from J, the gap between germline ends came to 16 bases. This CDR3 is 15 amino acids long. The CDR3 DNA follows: TGCAGTGCTAGAGCTCGGCAGGCCGGGAACTACGAGCAGTACTTC. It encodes CSARARQAGNYEQYF.

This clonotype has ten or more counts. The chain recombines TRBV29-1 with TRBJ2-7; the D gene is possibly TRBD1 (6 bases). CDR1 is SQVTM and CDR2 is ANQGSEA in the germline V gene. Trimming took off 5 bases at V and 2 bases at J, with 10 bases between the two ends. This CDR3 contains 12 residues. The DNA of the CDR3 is TGCAGCGTTTGGACAGCCCCCTACGAGCAGTACTTC. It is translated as CSVWTAPYEQYF.

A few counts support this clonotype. In DNA, the CDR3 is TGTGCCAGCTCCCAGCAGCTAAATGAAAAACTGTTTTTT. Amino acid sequence: CASSQQLNEKLFF. V usage is TRBV7-2 and J usage is TRBJ1-4; D remains unclear. CDR3 length: 13 residues. The V end was cut by 8 bases, the J end by 5 bases, with 12 bases between. CDR1 and CDR2 from the germline V gene are SGHTA and FQGNSA.

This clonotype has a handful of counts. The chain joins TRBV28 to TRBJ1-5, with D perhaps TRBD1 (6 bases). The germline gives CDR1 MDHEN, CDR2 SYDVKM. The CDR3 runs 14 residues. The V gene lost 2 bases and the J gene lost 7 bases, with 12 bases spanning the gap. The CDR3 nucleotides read TGTGCCAGCAGTTTAGGTCAGGGGATGCAGCCCCAGCATTTT. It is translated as CASSLGQGMQPQHF.

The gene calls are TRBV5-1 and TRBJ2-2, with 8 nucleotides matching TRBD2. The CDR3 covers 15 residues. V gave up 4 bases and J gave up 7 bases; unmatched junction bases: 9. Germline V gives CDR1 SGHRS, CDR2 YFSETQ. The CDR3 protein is CASSTLAGADGELFF. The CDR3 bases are TGCGCCAGCAGCACTCTAGCGGGCGCGGACGGGGAGCTGTTTTTT.

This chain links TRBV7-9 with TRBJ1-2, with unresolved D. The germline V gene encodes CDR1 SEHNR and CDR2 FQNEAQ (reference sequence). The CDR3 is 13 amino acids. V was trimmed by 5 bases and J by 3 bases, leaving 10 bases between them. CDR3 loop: CASSLTLDYGYTF. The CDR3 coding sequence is TGTGCCAGCAGCCTTACACTGGACTATGGCTACACCTTC.

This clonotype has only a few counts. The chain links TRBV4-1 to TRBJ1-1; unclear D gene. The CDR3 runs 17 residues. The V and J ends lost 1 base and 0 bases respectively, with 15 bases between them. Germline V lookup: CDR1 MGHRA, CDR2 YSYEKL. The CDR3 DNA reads TGCGCCAGCAGCCAAGTTATGGGAGGGATCATGAACACTGAAGCTTTCTTT. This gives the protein CASSQVMGGIMNTEAFF.

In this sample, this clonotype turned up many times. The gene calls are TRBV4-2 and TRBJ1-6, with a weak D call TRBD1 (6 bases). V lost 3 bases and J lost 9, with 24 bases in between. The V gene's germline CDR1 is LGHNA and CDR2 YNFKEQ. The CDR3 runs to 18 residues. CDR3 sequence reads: CASSHLTGSRVLGSPLHF. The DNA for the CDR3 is TGTGCCAGCAGCCACCTGACAGGCTCCAGGGTACTCGGTTCACCCCTCCACTTT.

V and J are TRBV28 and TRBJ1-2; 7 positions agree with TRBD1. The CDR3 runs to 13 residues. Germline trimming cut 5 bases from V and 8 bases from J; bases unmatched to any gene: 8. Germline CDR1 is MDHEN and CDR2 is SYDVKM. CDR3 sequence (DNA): TGTGCCAGCAGTGACAGGGATTTGGGCGGCTACACCTTC. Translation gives CASSDRDLGGYTF.

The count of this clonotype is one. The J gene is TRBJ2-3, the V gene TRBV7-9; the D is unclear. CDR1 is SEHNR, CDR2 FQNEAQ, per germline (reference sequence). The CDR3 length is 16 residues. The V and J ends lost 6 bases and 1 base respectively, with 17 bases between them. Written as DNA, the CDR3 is TGTGCCAGCAGAACCCCAGTGGGTTGGGGCACAGATACGCAGTATTTT. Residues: CASRTPVGWGTDTQYF. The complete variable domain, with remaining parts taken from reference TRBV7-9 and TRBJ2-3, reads DTGVSQNPRHKITKRGQNVTFRCDPISEHNRLYWYRQTLGQGPEFLTYFQNEAQLEKSRLLSDRFSAERPKGSFSTLEIQRTEQGDSAMYLCASRTPVGWGTDTQYFGPGTRLTVL.

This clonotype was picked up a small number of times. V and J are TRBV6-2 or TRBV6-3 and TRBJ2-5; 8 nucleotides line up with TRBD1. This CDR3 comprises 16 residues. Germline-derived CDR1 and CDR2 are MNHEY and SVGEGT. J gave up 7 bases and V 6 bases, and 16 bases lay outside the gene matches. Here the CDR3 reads CASSGVSRGLGGTQYF. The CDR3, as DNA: TGTGCCAGCAGCGGAGTGAGCAGGGGGCTAGGAGGGACCCAGTACTTC.